A selection of T cell receptor beta chains follows, all from one sample in a study of blood T cell repertoires in COVID-19. This table comes from immunoSEQ multiplex PCR, and its TCRdb copy is limited to in-frame clones, with some not included. The table records 150,000 to 200,000 clones, 75% to 90% of them present only once. Sequenced: peripheral blood. The receptors originated from a human donor with acute or convalescent COVID-19. The donor label of this sample is uncertain. The CDR3 runs from the conserved cysteine through the conserved F or W. Fields, in order: V gene, D gene, J gene, clone size, CDR3 DNA, CDR3 protein. The D gene is left open where the match is weak. The listing skips clone size in some rows; elsewhere it reads once, few, many or a size class.

V gene: TRBV18; D gene: -; J gene: TRBJ2-7; clone size: -; CDR3 DNA: TGTGCCAGCTCACCTCGGGGAAACGAGCAGTACTTC; CDR3 protein: CASSPRGNEQYF
V gene: TRBV5-6; D gene: TRBD1; J gene: TRBJ2-2; clone size: few; CDR3 DNA: TGTGCCAGCAGCTTGGGGGACAGGGTGATTACCGGGGAGCTGTTTTTT; CDR3 protein: CASSLGDRVITGELFF
V gene: TRBV9; D gene: -; J gene: TRBJ1-1; clone size: -; CDR3 DNA: TGTGCCAGCAGCGGAGATGGGGGGACCTTGAACACTGAAGCTTTCTTT; CDR3 protein: CASSGDGGTLNTEAFF
V gene: TRBV12-3/TRBV12-4; D gene: -; J gene: TRBJ1-1; clone size: -; CDR3 DNA: TGTGCCAGCAGTTCCGGGAACACTGAAGCTTTCTTT; CDR3 protein: CASSSGNTEAFF
V gene: TRBV12-3/TRBV12-4; D gene: -; J gene: TRBJ2-7; clone size: -; CDR3 DNA: TGTGCCAGCCGGGACAACTCCTACGAGCAGTACTTC; CDR3 protein: CASRDNSYEQYF
V gene: TRBV7-9; D gene: TRBD2; J gene: TRBJ2-1; clone size: -; CDR3 DNA: TGTGCCAGCAGCCCCCGGGGCGGGAGTGGGGGATACAATGAGCAGTTCTTC; CDR3 protein: CASSPRGGSGGYNEQFF
V gene: TRBV5-4; D gene: -; J gene: TRBJ1-2; clone size: -; CDR3 DNA: TGTGCCAGCAGCCGCGGGGGAGGGGGGAGTGTGTCCCTTCCTGGCTACACCTTC; CDR3 protein: CASSRGGGGSVSLPGYTF
V gene: TRBV10-3; D gene: TRBD2; J gene: TRBJ2-4; clone size: -; CDR3 DNA: TGTGCCATCAGCGCAGGACTAGCGGGGGGGCTAGGAAACATTCAGTACTTC; CDR3 protein: CAISAGLAGGLGNIQYF
V gene: TRBV18; D gene: TRBD1; J gene: TRBJ1-1; clone size: -; CDR3 DNA: TGTGCCAGCTCACCCCTGGGACAGGGGAACACTGAAGCTTTCTTT; CDR3 protein: CASSPLGQGNTEAFF
V gene: TRBV19; D gene: -; J gene: TRBJ2-1; clone size: -; CDR3 DNA: TGTGCCAGTAGTATAGGGCTTAACAATGAGCAGTTCTTC; CDR3 protein: CASSIGLNNEQFF
V gene: TRBV6-4; D gene: -; J gene: TRBJ1-6; clone size: -; CDR3 DNA: TGTGCCAGCAGTGAGGCACAGGGCAATTCACCCCTCCACTTT; CDR3 protein: CASSEAQGNSPLHF
V gene: TRBV6-2/TRBV6-3; D gene: -; J gene: TRBJ1-2; clone size: -; CDR3 DNA: TGTGCCAGCAGTTACGACTCTAACTATGGCTACACCTTC; CDR3 protein: CASSYDSNYGYTF
V gene: TRBV18; D gene: TRBD1; J gene: TRBJ2-7; clone size: -; CDR3 DNA: TGTGCCAGCTCACTAGGACAGGGGCGCGAGCAGTACTTC; CDR3 protein: CASSLGQGREQYF
V gene: TRBV6-5; D gene: -; J gene: TRBJ2-5; clone size: once; CDR3 DNA: TGTGCGGCGCAGGGGTGGGAGGAGACCCAGTACTTC; CDR3 protein: CAAQGWEETQYF
V gene: TRBV11-3; D gene: -; J gene: TRBJ1-2; clone size: -; CDR3 DNA: TGTGCCAGCAGCTTACGTAATCCACAGGGATGGGATGGCTACACCTTC; CDR3 protein: CASSLRNPQGWDGYTF
V gene: TRBV28; D gene: TRBD1; J gene: TRBJ1-2; clone size: -; CDR3 DNA: TGTGCCAGCACCACGGGACAGCTCTATGGCTACACCTTC; CDR3 protein: CASTTGQLYGYTF
V gene: TRBV6-5; D gene: -; J gene: TRBJ1-2; clone size: -; CDR3 DNA: TGTGCCAGCAGCATCAAGGGAGAGCGTGGCTACACCTTC; CDR3 protein: CASSIKGERGYTF
V gene: TRBV7-9; D gene: -; J gene: TRBJ1-5; clone size: once; CDR3 DNA: TGTGCCAGCAGCTCCGCGGGACGACAGCCCCAGCATTTT; CDR3 protein: CASSSAGRQPQHF
V gene: TRBV12-5; D gene: -; J gene: TRBJ1-4; clone size: -; CDR3 DNA: TGTGCTAGTGGTTTGGAGCCGCCAGGGAAGGGTGAAAAACTGTTTTTT; CDR3 protein: CASGLEPPGKGEKLFF
V gene: TRBV6-4; D gene: TRBD1; J gene: TRBJ2-2; clone size: many; CDR3 DNA: TGTGCCATTGACCGGGACAGGGCAATAAGAACCGGGGAGCTGTTTTTT; CDR3 protein: CAIDRDRAIRTGELFF
V gene: TRBV5-1; D gene: TRBD1; J gene: TRBJ2-2; clone size: -; CDR3 DNA: TGCGCCAGCAGTGACAGGGGCGCAAACACCGGGGAGCTGTTTTTT; CDR3 protein: CASSDRGANTGELFF
V gene: TRBV6-5; D gene: TRBD1; J gene: TRBJ1-1; clone size: once; CDR3 DNA: TGTGCCAGCACTTACGGACAGGAGATATTGAACACTGAAGCTTTCTTT; CDR3 protein: CASTYGQEILNTEAFF
V gene: TRBV6-5; D gene: -; J gene: TRBJ2-2; clone size: once; CDR3 DNA: TGTGCCAGCATCCAGTCCGGACAGAACACCGGGGAGCTGTTTTTT; CDR3 protein: CASIQSGQNTGELFF
V gene: TRBV5-5; D gene: TRBD1; J gene: TRBJ1-1; clone size: -; CDR3 DNA: TGTGCCAGCAGGAATGACAGGGTGGGGTTGGGGTCGGAAGCTTTCTTT; CDR3 protein: CASRNDRVGLGSEAFF
V gene: TRBV11-2; D gene: -; J gene: TRBJ1-6; clone size: -; CDR3 DNA: TGTGCCAGCAGCCGGGGTTCTAGCTCCTATAATTCACCCCTCCACTTT; CDR3 protein: CASSRGSSSYNSPLHF
V gene: TRBV7-9; D gene: TRBD2; J gene: TRBJ2-7; clone size: -; CDR3 DNA: TGTGCCAGCGGGAGGGTTGGGGTCGAGCAGTACTTC; CDR3 protein: CASGRVGVEQYF
V gene: TRBV28; D gene: -; J gene: TRBJ1-4; clone size: -; CDR3 DNA: TGTGCCAGCAGTTTCCCCACAGCAACTAATGAAAAACTGTTTTTT; CDR3 protein: CASSFPTATNEKLFF
V gene: TRBV23-1; D gene: TRBD1; J gene: TRBJ1-2; clone size: -; CDR3 DNA: TGCGCCAGCAGTCCTATACACCCTCGACAGGGTTCTAACTATGGCTACACCTTC; CDR3 protein: CASSPIHPRQGSNYGYTF
V gene: TRBV28; D gene: -; J gene: TRBJ2-3; clone size: -; CDR3 DNA: TGTGCCAGCACTTCTGCCCTTACTAGCATGGCAGATACGCAGTATTTT; CDR3 protein: CASTSALTSMADTQYF
V gene: TRBV3-1/TRBV3-2; D gene: TRBD1; J gene: TRBJ2-6; clone size: once; CDR3 DNA: TGTGCCAGCAGCCAAGAGACGCGGGGACAGGGGGGACGAGCTGGGGCCAACGTCCTGACTTTC; CDR3 protein: CASSQETRGQGGRAGANVLTF
V gene: TRBV14; D gene: -; J gene: TRBJ1-2; clone size: -; CDR3 DNA: TGTGCCAGCAGCCAAGATCGAGGGCGGCATCTTAACTATGGCTACACCTTC; CDR3 protein: CASSQDRGRHLNYGYTF
V gene: TRBV19; D gene: -; J gene: TRBJ1-1; clone size: once; CDR3 DNA: TGTGCCAGTAATACAGCGACTATGAACACTGAAGCTTTCTTT; CDR3 protein: CASNTATMNTEAFF
V gene: TRBV2; D gene: -; J gene: TRBJ1-2; clone size: many; CDR3 DNA: TGTGCCAGCAGTGAATGGCAGGCCCTGGTACCTTCCTTC; CDR3 protein: CASSEWQALVPSF
V gene: TRBV6-5; D gene: -; J gene: TRBJ1-1; clone size: -; CDR3 DNA: TGTGCCAGCAGTTACGGACACTCGAGGAACACTGAAGCTTTCTTT; CDR3 protein: CASSYGHSRNTEAFF
V gene: TRBV29-1; D gene: TRBD2; J gene: TRBJ2-1; clone size: -; CDR3 DNA: TGCAGCGCGGGTTATTCAAGGACTAGCAATACGGCTGAGCAGTTCTTC; CDR3 protein: CSAGYSRTSNTAEQFF
V gene: TRBV5-1; D gene: TRBD1; J gene: TRBJ1-2; clone size: -; CDR3 DNA: TGCGCCAGCAGTGACAGGGGGCTGGCTAACTATGGCTACACCTTC; CDR3 protein: CASSDRGLANYGYTF
V gene: TRBV9; D gene: -; J gene: TRBJ2-2; clone size: -; CDR3 DNA: TGTGCCAGCAGCTCGCAACGGGGGACCACGAACACCGGGGAGCTGTTTTTT; CDR3 protein: CASSSQRGTTNTGELFF
V gene: TRBV11-3; D gene: TRBD2; J gene: TRBJ2-3; clone size: -; CDR3 DNA: TGTGCCAGCAGCTACATTCTCGATGCTAGCGGGGTAGATACGCAGTATTTT; CDR3 protein: CASSYILDASGVDTQYF
V gene: TRBV13; D gene: -; J gene: TRBJ1-3; clone size: -; CDR3 DNA: TGTGCCAGCAGCTCAGGGACTGGGGGAAACACCATATATTTT; CDR3 protein: CASSSGTGGNTIYF
V gene: TRBV25-1; D gene: -; J gene: TRBJ2-5; clone size: -; CDR3 DNA: TGTGCCAGCAGTGAAAGGTCGAAGGGGCGTTGGGAGACCCAGTACTTC; CDR3 protein: CASSERSKGRWETQYF
V gene: TRBV7-9; D gene: TRBD1; J gene: TRBJ1-3; clone size: once; CDR3 DNA: TGTGCCAGCAGCTTGGGACAGCCGAGCTCTGGAAACACCATATATTTT; CDR3 protein: CASSLGQPSSGNTIYF
V gene: TRBV27; D gene: -; J gene: TRBJ1-6; clone size: -; CDR3 DNA: TGTGCCAGCAGTCTATACGACAGGCGACGAAGCTCCTATAATTCACCCCTCCACTTT; CDR3 protein: CASSLYDRRRSSYNSPLHF
V gene: TRBV6-1; D gene: TRBD1; J gene: TRBJ1-2; clone size: few; CDR3 DNA: TGTGCCAGCAGTGAAGGTGGGACAGGGCGTTATGGCTACACCTTC; CDR3 protein: CASSEGGTGRYGYTF
V gene: TRBV3-1/TRBV3-2; D gene: -; J gene: TRBJ1-3; clone size: once; CDR3 DNA: TGTGCCAGCAGCCAAGATCCCGGGTATGGAAACACCATATATTTT; CDR3 protein: CASSQDPGYGNTIYF